The clone carrying this TCR beta chain was detected a few times. Its target is not known. The authors prepared the TCRbeta library with unique molecular identifiers. MiXCR, applied by TCRdb to the PCR reads, yields one record per CDR3 protein. Of 450,000 to 550,000 distinct CDR3 sequences in the sample, roughly an eighth are singletons; the top ten hold 13% to 15%. Germline CDR1 is MNHEY and CDR2 is SMNVEV (reference sequence). This CDR3 is built from 14 residues. V was pared by 2 bases and J by 1 base, with 8 bases between. The sample belongs to a study of T-cell reconstitution after alpha-beta-depleted transplantation in children. Study findings and constraints: From newly produced T cells came most of the T-cell counts and diversity one year after transplant.

The chain uses TRBV27 and TRBJ1-1; D gene unclear. Sequencing was performed on PBMCs, mostly from graft donor cells, taken 180 days after TCRalphabeta/CD19-depleted stem cell transplant. The sequence was obtained from a female patient between 2 and 15 years old who had a stem cell transplant for aplastic anemia, so the T cells may come from the graft donor. The CDR3 region has the DNA TGTGCCAGCAGTTTAAGTCTTCCGAACACTGAAGCTTTCTTT. Translation: CASSLSLPNTEAFF.